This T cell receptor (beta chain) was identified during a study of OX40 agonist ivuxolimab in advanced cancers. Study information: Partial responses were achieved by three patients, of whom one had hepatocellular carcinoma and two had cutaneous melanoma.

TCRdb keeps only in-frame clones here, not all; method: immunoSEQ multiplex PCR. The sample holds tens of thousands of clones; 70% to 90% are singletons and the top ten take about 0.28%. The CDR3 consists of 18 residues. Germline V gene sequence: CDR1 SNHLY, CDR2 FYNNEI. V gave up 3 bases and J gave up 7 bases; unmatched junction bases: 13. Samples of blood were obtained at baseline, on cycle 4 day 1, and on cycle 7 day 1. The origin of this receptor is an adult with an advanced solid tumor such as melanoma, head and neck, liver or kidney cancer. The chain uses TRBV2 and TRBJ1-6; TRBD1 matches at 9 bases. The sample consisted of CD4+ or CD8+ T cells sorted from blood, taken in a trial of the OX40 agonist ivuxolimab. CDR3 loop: CASSEGGTGQGGNSPLHF. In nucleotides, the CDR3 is TGTGCCAGCAGTGAGGGGGGGACAGGGCAAGGTGGGAATTCACCCCTCCACTTT.